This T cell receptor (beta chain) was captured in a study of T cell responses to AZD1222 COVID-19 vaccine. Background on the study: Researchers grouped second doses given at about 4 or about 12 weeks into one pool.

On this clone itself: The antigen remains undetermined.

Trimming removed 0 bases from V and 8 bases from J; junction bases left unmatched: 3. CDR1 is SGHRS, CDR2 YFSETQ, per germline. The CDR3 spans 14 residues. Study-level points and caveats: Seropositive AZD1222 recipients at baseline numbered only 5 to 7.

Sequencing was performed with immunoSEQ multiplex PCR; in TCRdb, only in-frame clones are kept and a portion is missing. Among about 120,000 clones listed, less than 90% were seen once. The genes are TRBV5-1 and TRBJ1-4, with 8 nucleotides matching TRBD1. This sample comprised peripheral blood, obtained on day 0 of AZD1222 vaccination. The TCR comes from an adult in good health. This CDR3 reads CASSLDRGGEKLFF. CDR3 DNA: TGCGCCAGCAGCTTGGACAGGGGGGGAGAAAAACTGTTTTTT.